This record looks at one T cell receptor beta chain sequence and its context. The CDR3 is 12 residues long. V was pared by 6 bases and J by 8 bases, with 11 bases between. Per germline, CDR1 MNHEY and CDR2 SVGAGI. This sample was taken from a study of cytomegalovirus exposure and HLA in healthy donors. The PCR was carried out with 60 Vbeta primers and 13 Jbeta primers. Profiled with immunoSEQ multiplex PCR; TCRdb holds only in-frame clones, not every one. The sample yields 20,000 to 25,000 clones, roughly 73% seen once. The sample was PBMCs. The chain links TRBV6-5 to TRBJ2-1; D is possibly TRBD2 (7 bases). This sequence was found in a male donor in good health and CMV-seronegative. DNA of the CDR3: TGTGCCAGCAGATTAGGGGGGGATGAGCAGTTCTTC. It encodes CASRLGGDEQFF.